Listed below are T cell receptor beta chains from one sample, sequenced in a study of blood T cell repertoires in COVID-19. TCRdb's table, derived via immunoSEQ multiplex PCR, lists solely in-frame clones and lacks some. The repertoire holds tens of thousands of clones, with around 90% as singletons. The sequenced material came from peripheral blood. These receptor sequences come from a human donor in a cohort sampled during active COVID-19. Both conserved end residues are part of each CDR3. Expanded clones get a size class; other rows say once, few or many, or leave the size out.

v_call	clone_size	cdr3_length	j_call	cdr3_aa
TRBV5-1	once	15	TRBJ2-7	CASSAAGLAVYEQYF
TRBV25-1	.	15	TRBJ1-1	CASSHRTGGLSLAFF
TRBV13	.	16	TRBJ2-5	CASSVTSGGARETQYF
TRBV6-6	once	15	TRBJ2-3	CASSYQGVSTDTQYF
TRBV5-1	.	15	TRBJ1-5	CASSLEGQRNQPQHF
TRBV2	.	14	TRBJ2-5	CASRGRSSPETQYF
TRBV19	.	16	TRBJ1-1	CASSPGHLGWNTEAFF
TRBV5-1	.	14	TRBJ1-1	CASSVTGGNTEAFF
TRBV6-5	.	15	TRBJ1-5	CATRPPVAGSGPQHF
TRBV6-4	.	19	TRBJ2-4	CASIPQRGTGAGAKNIQYF
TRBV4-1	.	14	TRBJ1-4	CASSPGQGAEKLFF
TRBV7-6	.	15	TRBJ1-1	CASSLAGAMNTEAFF
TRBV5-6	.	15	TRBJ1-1	CASSWGRGRNTEAFF
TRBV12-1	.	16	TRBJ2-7	CASSFTSGDSSYEQYF
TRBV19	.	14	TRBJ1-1	CASSADRTYTEAFF
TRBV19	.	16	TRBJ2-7	CASSASGVTSSYEQYF
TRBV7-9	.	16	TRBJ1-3	CASSLIYSRSGNTIYF
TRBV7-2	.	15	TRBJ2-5	CASSKGGGREETQYF
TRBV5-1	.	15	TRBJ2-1	CASSPQGSPTDEQFF
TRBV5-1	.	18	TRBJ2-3	CASSPVRGGPPATDTQYF
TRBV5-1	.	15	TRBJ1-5	CASSREGADNQPQHF
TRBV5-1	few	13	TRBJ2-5	CASSLGQGETQYF
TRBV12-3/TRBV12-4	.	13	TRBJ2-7	CASSFSGGYEQYF
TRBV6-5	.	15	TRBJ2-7	CASVELAGSSYEQYF
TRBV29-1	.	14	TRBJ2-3	CSVELGARTDTQYF
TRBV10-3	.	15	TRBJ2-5	CAIRDPRGGQETQYF
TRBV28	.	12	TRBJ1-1	CASTLGGVSPFF
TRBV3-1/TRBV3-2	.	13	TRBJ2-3	CASSQGATDTQYF
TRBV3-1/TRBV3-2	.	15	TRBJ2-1	CASSQGTSGGHEQFF
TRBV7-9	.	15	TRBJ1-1	CASSPRAGGESLAFF
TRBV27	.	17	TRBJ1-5	CASSPTGLTGSNQPQHF
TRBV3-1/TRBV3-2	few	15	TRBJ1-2	CASSQEGQGFYGYTF
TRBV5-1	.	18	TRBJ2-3	CASSLGTMSGGRADTQYF
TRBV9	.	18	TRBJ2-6	CASSPSGGFQSGANVLTF
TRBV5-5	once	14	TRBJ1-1	CASTLTGGNTEAFF
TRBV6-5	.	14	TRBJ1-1	CASSYSTGRSEAFF
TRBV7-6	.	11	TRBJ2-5	CASSPKETQYF
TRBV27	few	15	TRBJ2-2	CASSLGLVGTGELFF
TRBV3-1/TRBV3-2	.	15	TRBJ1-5	CASSPGGGNNQPQHF
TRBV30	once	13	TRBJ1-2	CAWTQATNYGYTF
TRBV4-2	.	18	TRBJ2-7	CASSPTEGLAGSSYEQYF
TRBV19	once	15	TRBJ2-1	CASSTGTSSYNEQFF
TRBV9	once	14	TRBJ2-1	CASSVRDRNNEQFF
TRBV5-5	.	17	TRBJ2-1	CASSADRGELSYNEQFF
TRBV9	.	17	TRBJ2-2	CASRRAGGLSNTGELFF
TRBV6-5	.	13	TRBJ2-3	CASHRYFTDTQYF
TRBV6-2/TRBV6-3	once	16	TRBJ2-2	CASSLPGTGGTGELFF
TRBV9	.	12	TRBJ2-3	CASSPTRDTQYF
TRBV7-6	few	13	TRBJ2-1	CASSSLVGTGQFF